These T cell receptor beta chains were read from a single sample in a study of cytomegalovirus exposure and HLA in healthy donors. This table comes from immunoSEQ multiplex PCR, and its TCRdb copy is limited to in-frame clones, with some not included. Of 110,000 to 150,000 clones listed, roughly 92% are singletons. The specimen was PBMCs. All receptors derive from a man between 18 and 35 years old in good health and CMV-seronegative. Each CDR3 is given with its conserved first and last residue. The D gene is left open where the match is weak. Only some rows state a clone size, as once, few, many or a class for expanded clones.

TRBV9	-	-	TRBJ1-1	TGTGCCAGCAGCTCTGATATAGCGGACACTGAAGCTTTCTTT	CASSSDIADTEAFF
TRBV7-9	once	-	TRBJ1-1	TGTGCCAGCAGCTCGACGGGCACTGAAGCTTTCTTT	CASSSTGTEAFF
TRBV5-6	-	-	TRBJ1-5	TGTGCCAGCAGCTTGAGCGGTCAGGGGCATCAGCCCCAGCATTTT	CASSLSGQGHQPQHF
TRBV6-6	-	TRBD2	TRBJ2-5	TGTGCCAGCAGTATTAAGGGGACTAGCGGGAAGGGGACCCAGTACTTC	CASSIKGTSGKGTQYF
TRBV2	once	TRBD2	TRBJ2-2	TGTGCCAGCAGTGTCGGCGGGGGGAACACCGGGGAGCTGTTTTTT	CASSVGGGNTGELFF
TRBV5-4	-	-	TRBJ2-5	TGTGCCAGCAGCCCCTCGGGCCTAGCAGAGACCCAGTACTTC	CASSPSGLAETQYF
TRBV5-1	-	TRBD1	TRBJ1-1	TGCGCCAGCAGCGGTCAGGGGGCGCACACTGAAGCTTTCTTT	CASSGQGAHTEAFF
TRBV7-2	-	TRBD2	TRBJ2-2	TGTGCCAGCAGCTTAATGGCTAGCGGGATGGCCGGGGAGCTGTTTTTT	CASSLMASGMAGELFF
TRBV5-1	-	TRBD2	TRBJ2-5	TGCGCCAGCAGCTCCCAAACCGGGACTAGGCGACCAAGTGGGCATGATCAAGAGACCCAGTACTTC	CASSSQTGTRRPSGHDQETQYF
TRBV30	-	TRBD1	TRBJ2-3	TGTGCCTGGAGTTCAGGGGGTCATAGCACAGATACGCAGTATTTT	CAWSSGGHSTDTQYF
TRBV29-1	once	TRBD2	TRBJ2-1	TGCAGCGTTGAGGGACTAGCGGGAGCCTACAATGAGCAGTTCTTC	CSVEGLAGAYNEQFF
TRBV7-9	-	TRBD1	TRBJ1-2	TGTGCCAGCAGCTTCCCGGGAGGGGGCGGTGGCTACACCTTC	CASSFPGGGGGYTF
TRBV6-5	-	-	TRBJ2-7	TGTGCCAGCAGTTACTCGAAATCAGGGGCCGCCTACGAGCAGTACTTC	CASSYSKSGAAYEQYF
TRBV2	-	-	TRBJ1-2	TGTGCCAGCAGGGGATTTGGGGGGACCGATGGCTACACCTTC	CASRGFGGTDGYTF
TRBV29-1	few	-	TRBJ1-1	TGCAGCGGGAGTGCCTCTGCGCACACTGAAGCTTTCTTT	CSGSASAHTEAFF
TRBV27	-	-	TRBJ1-2	TGTGCCAGCAGTTTTGTGGGGACATCAAATGGCTACACCTTC	CASSFVGTSNGYTF
TRBV7-3	-	TRBD2	TRBJ2-7	TGTGCCAGCAGCTTAGGTAGCGGGGGAATCTACGAGCAGTACTTC	CASSLGSGGIYEQYF
TRBV30	-	-	TRBJ2-1	TGTGCCTGGAGTGCAGTGAAGGAGCAGTTCTTC	CAWSAVKEQFF
TRBV6-1	once	-	TRBJ2-1	TGTGCCAGCAGTGACTACCAGGGAGGGGGGGGAGCGAATGAGCAGTTCTTC	CASSDYQGGGGANEQFF
TRBV19	-	TRBD1	TRBJ2-1	TGTGCCAGTAGTAGCCGGGACAGGGGCAATGAGCAGTTCTTC	CASSSRDRGNEQFF
TRBV25-1	once	-	TRBJ2-3	TGTGCCAGCACCGGGGGTCGTTTAGATACGCAGTATTTT	CASTGGRLDTQYF
TRBV30	-	TRBD1	TRBJ2-2	TGTGCCTCGGACAGAACAGGGGGAACCGGGGAGCTGTTTTTT	CASDRTGGTGELFF
TRBV27	-	-	TRBJ1-1	TGTGCCAGCAGTACACGGACAGATGGCACTGAAGCTTTCTTT	CASSTRTDGTEAFF
TRBV5-1	-	-	TRBJ1-2	TGCGCCCCCCAAGGGGGGGTGAGAGGCTACACCTTC	CAPQGGVRGYTF
TRBV5-1	-	TRBD1	TRBJ1-2	TGCGCCAGCAGCAGATCCGGGACAGGATATACCCTCAACTATGGCTACACCTTC	CASSRSGTGYTLNYGYTF